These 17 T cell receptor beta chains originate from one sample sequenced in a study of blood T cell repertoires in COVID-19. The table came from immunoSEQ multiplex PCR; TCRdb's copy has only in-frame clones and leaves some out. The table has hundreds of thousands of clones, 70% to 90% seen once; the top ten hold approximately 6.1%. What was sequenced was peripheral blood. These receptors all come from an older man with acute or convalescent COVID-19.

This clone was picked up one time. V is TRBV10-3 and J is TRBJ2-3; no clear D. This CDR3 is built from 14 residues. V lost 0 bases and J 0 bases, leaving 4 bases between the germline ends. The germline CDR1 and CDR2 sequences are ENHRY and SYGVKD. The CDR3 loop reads CAISESTSTDTQYF. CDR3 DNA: TGTGCCATCAGTGAGTCAACTAGCACAGATACGCAGTATTTT.

The CDR3 bases are TGTGCCAGCTCACCAAATAATCAACGGTATGGCTACACCTTC. Residues: CASSPNNQRYGYTF. This chain uses TRBV18 with TRBJ1-2; D not resolved. This CDR3 is built from 14 residues. CDR1 is KGHSH, CDR2 LQKENI, per germline. Trimming took off 2 bases at V and 5 bases at J, with 12 bases between the two ends.

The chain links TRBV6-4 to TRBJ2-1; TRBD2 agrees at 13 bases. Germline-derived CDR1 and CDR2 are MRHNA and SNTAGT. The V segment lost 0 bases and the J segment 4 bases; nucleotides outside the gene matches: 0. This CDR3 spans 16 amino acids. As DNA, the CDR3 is TGTGCCAGCAGTGACTCGGGACTAGCGGGGTACAATGAGCAGTTCTTC. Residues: CASSDSGLAGYNEQFF.

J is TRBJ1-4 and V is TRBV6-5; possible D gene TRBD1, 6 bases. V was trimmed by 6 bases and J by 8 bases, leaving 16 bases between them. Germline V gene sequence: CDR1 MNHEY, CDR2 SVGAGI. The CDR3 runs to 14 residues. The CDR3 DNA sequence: TGTGCCAGCAGACCACAGGGTGGTGGCGAAAAACTGTTTTTT. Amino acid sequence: CASRPQGGGEKLFF.

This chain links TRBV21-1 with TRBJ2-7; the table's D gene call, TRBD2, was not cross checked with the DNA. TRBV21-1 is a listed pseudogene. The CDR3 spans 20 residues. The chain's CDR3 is CASSKSRSGVRPHSSYEQYF. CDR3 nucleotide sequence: TGTGCCAGCAGCAAAAGCCGAAGCGGGGTGCGGCCTCACTCCTCCTACGAGCAGTACTTC.

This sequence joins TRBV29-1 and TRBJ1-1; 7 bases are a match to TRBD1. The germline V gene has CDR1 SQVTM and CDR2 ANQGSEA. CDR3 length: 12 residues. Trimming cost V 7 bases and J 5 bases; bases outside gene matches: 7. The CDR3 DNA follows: TGCAGCGGTGGACAGGCCGGAACTGAAGCTTTCTTT. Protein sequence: CSGGQAGTEAFF.

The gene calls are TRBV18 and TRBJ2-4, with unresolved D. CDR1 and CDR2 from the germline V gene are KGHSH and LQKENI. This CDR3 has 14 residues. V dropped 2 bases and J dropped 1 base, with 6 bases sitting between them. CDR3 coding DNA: TGTGCCAGCTCACCAGCCAGGGCCAAAAACATTCAGTACTTC. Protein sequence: CASSPARAKNIQYF.

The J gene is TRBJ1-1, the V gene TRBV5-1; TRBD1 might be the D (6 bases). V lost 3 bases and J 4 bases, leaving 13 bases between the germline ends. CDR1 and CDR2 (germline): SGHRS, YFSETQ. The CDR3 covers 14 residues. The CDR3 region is CASSSVVGGTEAFF. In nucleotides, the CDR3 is TGCGCCAGCAGCTCGGTAGTAGGGGGCACTGAAGCTTTCTTT.

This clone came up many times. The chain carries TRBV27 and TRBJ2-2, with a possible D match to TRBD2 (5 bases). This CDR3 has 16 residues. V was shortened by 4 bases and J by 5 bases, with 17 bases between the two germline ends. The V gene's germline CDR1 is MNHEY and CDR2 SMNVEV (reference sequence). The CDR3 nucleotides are TGTGCCAGCAGTTCTCCCACTAGGAGAGGGACCGGGGAGCTGTTTTTT. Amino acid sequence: CASSSPTRRGTGELFF.

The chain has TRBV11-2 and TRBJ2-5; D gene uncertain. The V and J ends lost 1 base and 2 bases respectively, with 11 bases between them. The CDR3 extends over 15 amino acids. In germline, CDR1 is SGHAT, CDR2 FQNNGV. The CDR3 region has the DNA TGTGCCAGCAGCTTAGGGTCTACCCGGCAAGAGACCCAGTACTTC. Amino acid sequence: CASSLGSTRQETQYF.

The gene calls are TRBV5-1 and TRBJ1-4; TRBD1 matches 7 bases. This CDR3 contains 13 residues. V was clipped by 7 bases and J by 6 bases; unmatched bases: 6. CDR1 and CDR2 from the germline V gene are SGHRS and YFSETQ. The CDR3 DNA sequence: TGCGCCAGCTCCGGGACAGCGGATGAAAAACTGTTTTTT. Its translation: CASSGTADEKLFF.

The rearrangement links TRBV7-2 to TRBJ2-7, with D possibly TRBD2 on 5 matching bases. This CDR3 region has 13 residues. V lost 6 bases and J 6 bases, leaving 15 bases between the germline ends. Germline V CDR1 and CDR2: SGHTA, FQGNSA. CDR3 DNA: TGTGCCAGCAGTCCAACTAGAGTCGGCGAGCAGTACTTC. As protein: CASSPTRVGEQYF.

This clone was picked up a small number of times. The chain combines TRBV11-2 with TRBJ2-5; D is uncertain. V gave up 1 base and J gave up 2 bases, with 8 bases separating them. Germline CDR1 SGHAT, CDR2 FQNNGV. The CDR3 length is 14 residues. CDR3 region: CASSLVERQETQYF. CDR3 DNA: TGTGCCAGCAGCTTAGTTGAGCGTCAAGAGACCCAGTACTTC.

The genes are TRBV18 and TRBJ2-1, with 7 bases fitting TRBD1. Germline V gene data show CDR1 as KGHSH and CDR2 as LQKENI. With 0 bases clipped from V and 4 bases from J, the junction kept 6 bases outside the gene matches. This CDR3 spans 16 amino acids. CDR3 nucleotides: TGTGCCAGCTCACCACCGATGGGACAGCGGTACAATGAGCAGTTCTTC. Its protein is CASSPPMGQRYNEQFF.

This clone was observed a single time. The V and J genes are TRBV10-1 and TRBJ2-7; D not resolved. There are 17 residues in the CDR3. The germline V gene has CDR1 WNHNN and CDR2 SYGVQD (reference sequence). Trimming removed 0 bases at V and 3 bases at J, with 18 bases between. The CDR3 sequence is CASSESRGSICYYEQYV. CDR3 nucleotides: TGCGCCAGCAGTGAGTCTCGAGGCTCTATCTGCTACTACGAGCAGTACGTC.

CDR3 in DNA: TGTGCCAGCAGCTTAGAACAGGGGACAGCAAGACAAGAGACCCAGTACTTC. This codes for CASSLEQGTARQETQYF. The chain joins TRBV11-3 to TRBJ2-5, with 7 bases aligning to TRBD1. CDR1 SGHNT and CDR2 YENEEA come from the germline V gene. The V gene end was trimmed by 0 bases and the J gene end by 2 bases; junction bases not matched to a gene: 9. The CDR3 extends over 17 amino acids.

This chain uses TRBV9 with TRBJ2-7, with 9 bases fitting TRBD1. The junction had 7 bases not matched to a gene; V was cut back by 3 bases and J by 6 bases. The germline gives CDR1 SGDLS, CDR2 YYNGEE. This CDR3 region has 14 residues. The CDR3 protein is CASSGSGTGLEQYV. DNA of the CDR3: TGTGCCAGCAGCGGATCCGGGACAGGGCTCGAGCAGTACGTC.